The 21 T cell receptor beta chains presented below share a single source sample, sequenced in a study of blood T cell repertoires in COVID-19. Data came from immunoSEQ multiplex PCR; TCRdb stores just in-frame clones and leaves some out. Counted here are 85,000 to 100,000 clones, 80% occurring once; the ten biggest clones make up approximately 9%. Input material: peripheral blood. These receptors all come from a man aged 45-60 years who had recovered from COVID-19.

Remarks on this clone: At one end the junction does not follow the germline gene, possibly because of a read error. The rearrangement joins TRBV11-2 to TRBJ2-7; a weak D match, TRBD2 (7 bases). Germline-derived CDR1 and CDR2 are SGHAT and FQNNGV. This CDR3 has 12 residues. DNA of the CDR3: TGTGCCAGCAGCTTAGGAGGGGGGGCGGCCAACTTC. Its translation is CASSLGGGAANF.

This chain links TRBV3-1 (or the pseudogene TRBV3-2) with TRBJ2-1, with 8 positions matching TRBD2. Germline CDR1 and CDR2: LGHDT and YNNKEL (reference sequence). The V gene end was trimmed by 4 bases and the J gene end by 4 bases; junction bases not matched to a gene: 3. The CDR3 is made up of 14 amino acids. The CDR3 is CASSRSGGYNEQFF. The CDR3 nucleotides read TGTGCCAGCAGCCGAAGCGGGGGTTACAATGAGCAGTTCTTC.

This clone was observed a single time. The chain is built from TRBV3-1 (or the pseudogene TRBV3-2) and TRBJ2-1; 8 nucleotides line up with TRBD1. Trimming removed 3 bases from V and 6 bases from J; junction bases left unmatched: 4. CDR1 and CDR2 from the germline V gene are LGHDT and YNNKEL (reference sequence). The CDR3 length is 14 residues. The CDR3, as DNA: TGTGCCAGCAGCCAGTGGACAGGGATCAATGAGCAGTTCTTC. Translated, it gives CASSQWTGINEQFF.

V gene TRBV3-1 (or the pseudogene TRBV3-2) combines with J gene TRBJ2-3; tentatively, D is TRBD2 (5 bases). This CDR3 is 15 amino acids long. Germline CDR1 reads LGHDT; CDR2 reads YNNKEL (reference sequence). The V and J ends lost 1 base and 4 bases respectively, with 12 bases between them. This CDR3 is CASSQGVSGADTQYF. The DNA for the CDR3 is TGTGCCAGCAGCCAAGGCGTATCCGGGGCAGATACGCAGTATTTT.

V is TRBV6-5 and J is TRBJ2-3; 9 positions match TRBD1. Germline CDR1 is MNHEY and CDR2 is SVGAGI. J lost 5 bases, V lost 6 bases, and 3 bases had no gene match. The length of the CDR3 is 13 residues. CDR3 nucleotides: TGTGCCAGCAGAAGGACAGGGGAAGATACGCAGTATTTT. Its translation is CASRRTGEDTQYF.

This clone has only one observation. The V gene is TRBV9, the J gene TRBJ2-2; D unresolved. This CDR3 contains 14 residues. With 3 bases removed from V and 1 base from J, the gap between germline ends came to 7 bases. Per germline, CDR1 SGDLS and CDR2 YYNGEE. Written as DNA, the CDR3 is TGTGCCAGCAGCGCCCGACAGAACACCGGGGAGCTGTTTTTT. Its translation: CASSARQNTGELFF.

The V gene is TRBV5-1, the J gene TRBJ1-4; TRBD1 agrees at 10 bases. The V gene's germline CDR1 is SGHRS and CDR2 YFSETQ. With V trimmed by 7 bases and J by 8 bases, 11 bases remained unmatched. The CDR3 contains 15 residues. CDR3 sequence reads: CASAGTGDSTEKLFF. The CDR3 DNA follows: TGCGCCAGCGCGGGGACAGGGGATTCCACCGAAAAACTGTTTTTT.

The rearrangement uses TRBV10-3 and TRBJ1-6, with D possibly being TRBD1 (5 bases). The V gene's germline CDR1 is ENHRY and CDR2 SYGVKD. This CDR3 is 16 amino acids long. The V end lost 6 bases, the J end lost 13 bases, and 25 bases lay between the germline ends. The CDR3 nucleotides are TGTGCCATCAGGGACTCTGGGGGGGTCTCCTTTGCGCCCCTCCACTTT. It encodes CAIRDSGGVSFAPLHF.

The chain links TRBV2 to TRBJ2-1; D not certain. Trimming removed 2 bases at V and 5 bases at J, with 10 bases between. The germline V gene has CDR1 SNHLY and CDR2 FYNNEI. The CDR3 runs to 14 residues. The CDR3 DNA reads TGTGCCAGCAGTGAAATGTCTCCCCACAATGAGCAGTTCTTC. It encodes CASSEMSPHNEQFF.

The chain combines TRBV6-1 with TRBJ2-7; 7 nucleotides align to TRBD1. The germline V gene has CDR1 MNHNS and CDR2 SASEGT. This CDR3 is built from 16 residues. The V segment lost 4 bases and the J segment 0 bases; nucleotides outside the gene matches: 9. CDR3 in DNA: TGTGCCAGCAGTGCCCCTCGGGACAGCAACTCCTACGAGCAGTACTTC. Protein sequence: CASSAPRDSNSYEQYF.

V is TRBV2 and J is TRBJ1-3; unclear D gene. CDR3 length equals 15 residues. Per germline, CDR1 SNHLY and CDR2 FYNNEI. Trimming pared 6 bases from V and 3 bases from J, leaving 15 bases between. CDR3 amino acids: CASRADQIHGNTIYF. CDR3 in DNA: TGTGCCAGCAGGGCCGATCAGATACATGGAAACACCATATATTTT. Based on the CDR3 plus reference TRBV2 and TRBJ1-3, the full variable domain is EPEVTQTPSHQVTQMGQEVILRCVPISNHLYFYWYRQILGQKVEFLVSFYNNEISEKSEIFDDQFSVERPDGSNFTLKIRSTKLEDSAMYFCASRADQIHGNTIYFGEGSWLTVV.

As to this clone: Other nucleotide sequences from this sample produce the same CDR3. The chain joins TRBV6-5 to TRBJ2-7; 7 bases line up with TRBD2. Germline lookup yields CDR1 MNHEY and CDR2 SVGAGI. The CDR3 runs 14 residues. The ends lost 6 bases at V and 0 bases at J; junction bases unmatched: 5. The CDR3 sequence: CASRTSGNSYEQYF. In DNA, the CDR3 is TGTGCCAGCAGAACGAGCGGGAACTCCTACGAGCAGTACTTC.

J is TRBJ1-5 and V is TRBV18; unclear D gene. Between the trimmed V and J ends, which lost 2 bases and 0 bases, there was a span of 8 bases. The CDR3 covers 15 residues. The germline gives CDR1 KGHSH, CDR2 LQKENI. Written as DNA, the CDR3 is TGTGCCAGCTCACCAGCGGGAAATAGCAATCAGCCCCAGCATTTT. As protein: CASSPAGNSNQPQHF.

CDR3 nucleotides: TGTGCCAGCAGCTTGCTGGGGGCGGATTCACCCCTCCACTTT. Protein sequence: CASSLLGADSPLHF. The genes are TRBV11-2 and TRBJ1-6; TRBD1 is a possible D gene (6 bases). Germline CDR1 is SGHAT and CDR2 is FQNNGV. The germline V and J ends were trimmed by 3 bases and 8 bases, with 11 bases remaining between them. The CDR3 consists of 14 residues. Full variable domain (missing parts from reference TRBV11-2 and TRBJ1-6): EAGVAQSPRYKIIEKRQSVAFWCNPISGHATLYWYQQILGQGPKLLIQFQNNGVVDDSQLPKDRFSAERLKGVDSTLKIQPAKLEDSAVYLCASSLLGADSPLHFGNGTRLTVT.

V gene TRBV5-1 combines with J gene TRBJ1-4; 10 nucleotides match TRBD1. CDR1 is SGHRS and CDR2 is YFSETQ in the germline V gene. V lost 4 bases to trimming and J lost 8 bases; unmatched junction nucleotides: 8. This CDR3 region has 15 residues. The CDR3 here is CASSKQGTGEEKLFF. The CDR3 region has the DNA TGCGCCAGCAGCAAGCAGGGGACAGGGGAGGAAAAACTGTTTTTT.

The CDR3: CAWSTGQGYYGYTF. The CDR3 DNA reads as TGTGCCTGGAGTACGGGACAGGGGTACTATGGCTACACCTTC. V gene TRBV30 combines with J gene TRBJ1-2; 10 nucleotides match TRBD1. This CDR3 has 14 amino acids. J was trimmed by 3 bases and V by 2 bases; bases with no gene match: 3. CDR1 is GTSNPN, CDR2 SVGIG, per germline (reference sequence).

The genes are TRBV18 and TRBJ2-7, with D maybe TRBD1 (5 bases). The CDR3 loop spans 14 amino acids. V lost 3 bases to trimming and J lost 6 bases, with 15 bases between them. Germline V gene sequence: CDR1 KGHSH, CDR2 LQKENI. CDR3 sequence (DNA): TGTGCCAGCTCACCGGCCAGGGCAGTGGGCGAGCAGTACTTC. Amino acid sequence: CASSPARAVGEQYF.

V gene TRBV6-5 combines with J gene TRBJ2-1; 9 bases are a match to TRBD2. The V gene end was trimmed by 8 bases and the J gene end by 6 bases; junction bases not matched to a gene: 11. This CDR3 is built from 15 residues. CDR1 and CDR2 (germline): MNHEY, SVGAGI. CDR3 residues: CASGIGTSPPNEQFF. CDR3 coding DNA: TGTGCCAGCGGCATAGGGACTAGCCCCCCCAATGAGCAGTTCTTC.

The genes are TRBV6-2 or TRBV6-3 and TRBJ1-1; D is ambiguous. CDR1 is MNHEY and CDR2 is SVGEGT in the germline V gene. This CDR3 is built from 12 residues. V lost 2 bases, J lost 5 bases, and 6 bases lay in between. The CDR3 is CASSYGGTEAFF. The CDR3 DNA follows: TGTGCCAGCAGTTACGGAGGGACTGAAGCTTTCTTT.

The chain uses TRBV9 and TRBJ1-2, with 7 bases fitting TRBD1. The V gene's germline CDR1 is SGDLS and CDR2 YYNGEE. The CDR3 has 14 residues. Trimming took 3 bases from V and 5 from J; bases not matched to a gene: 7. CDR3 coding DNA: TGTGCCAGCAGCGGTACCGGGACAGAGTATGGCTACACCTTC. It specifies CASSGTGTEYGYTF.

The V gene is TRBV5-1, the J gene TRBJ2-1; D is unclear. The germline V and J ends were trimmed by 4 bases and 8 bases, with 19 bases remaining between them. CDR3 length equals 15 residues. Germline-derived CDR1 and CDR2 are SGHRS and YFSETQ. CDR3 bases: TGCGCCAGCAGCCAACAACCGGTGGCGGTAGATGAGCAGTTCTTC. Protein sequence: CASSQQPVAVDEQFF.